The 3 T cell receptor beta chains presented below share a single source sample, sequenced in a study of cytomegalovirus exposure and HLA in healthy donors. Both 60 Vbeta primers and 13 Jbeta primers went into the PCR. The method was immunoSEQ multiplex PCR; TCRdb's version includes in-frame clones alone and lacks a portion of them. The table lists more than 90,000 clones, 60% to 85% of them singletons. Sequencing was done on a sample of PBMCs. These receptors were taken from a man in his forties or fifties in good health and CMV-seronegative.

This chain links TRBV7-3 with TRBJ1-2; no reliable D call. V was shortened by 1 base and J by 5 bases, with 14 bases between the two germline ends. Looked up from germline, CDR1 is SGHTA and CDR2 is FQGTGA. This CDR3 comprises 15 residues. The CDR3 is CASSLNGRGGYGYTF. In DNA form, the CDR3 reads TGTGCCAGCAGCTTAAACGGCCGCGGAGGGTATGGCTACACCTTC.

The gene calls are TRBV6-5 and TRBJ2-1, with 10 bases matching TRBD2. The CDR3 has 15 residues. Germline values: CDR1 MNHEY, CDR2 SVGAGI. V dropped 8 bases and J dropped 8; count of bases not matched to a gene: 12. CDR3 loop: CASARASGSKDEQFF. The CDR3 DNA sequence: TGTGCCAGCGCGCGGGCTAGCGGGAGTAAGGATGAGCAGTTCTTC.

The chain has TRBV7-2 and TRBJ1-1; 10 bases are shared with TRBD1. The germline CDR1 and CDR2 sequences are SGHTA and FQGNSA. This CDR3 comprises 16 residues. V shed 5 bases, J shed 8 bases, and the junction held 14 bases outside the gene matches. In DNA form, the CDR3 reads TGTGCCAGCAGCACAACCGGACAGGGGGGCTTACTCGAAGCTTTCTTT. Translation: CASSTTGQGGLLEAFF.